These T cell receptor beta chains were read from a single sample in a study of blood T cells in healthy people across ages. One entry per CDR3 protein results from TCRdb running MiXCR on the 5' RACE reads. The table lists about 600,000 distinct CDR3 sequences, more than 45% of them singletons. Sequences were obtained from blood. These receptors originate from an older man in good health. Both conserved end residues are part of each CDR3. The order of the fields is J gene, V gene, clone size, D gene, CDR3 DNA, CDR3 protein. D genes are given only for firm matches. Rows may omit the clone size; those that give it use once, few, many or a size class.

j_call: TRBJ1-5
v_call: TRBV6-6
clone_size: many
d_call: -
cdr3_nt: TGTGCCAGCAGTAGCGCCTTAATACAGCCCCAGCATTTT
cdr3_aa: CASSSALIQPQHF

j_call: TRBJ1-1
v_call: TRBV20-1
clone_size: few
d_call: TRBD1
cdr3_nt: TGCAGTCCCAGGGGGGGCGGACCGAACACTGAAGCTTTCTTT
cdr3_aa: CSPRGGGPNTEAFF

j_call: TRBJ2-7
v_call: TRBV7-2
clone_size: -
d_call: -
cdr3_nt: TGTGCCAGCAGCATATCGGGACGAGCGACATCCTACGAGCAGTACTTC
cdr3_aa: CASSISGRATSYEQYF

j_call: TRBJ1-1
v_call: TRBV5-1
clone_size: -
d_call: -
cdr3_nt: TGCGCCAGCAGCCCCGAAGCAGGGGTGTTGGTTACTGAAGCTTTCTTT
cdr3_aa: CASSPEAGVLVTEAFF

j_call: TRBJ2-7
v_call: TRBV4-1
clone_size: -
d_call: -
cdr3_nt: TGCGCCAGCAGCCAAGAGAATGGCAGGCCGGGCTACGAGCAGTACTTC
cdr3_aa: CASSQENGRPGYEQYF

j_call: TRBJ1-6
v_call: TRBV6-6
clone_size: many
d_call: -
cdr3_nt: TGTGCCAGCAGTTACTCGAGTAGGAGCTCCTATAATTCACCCCTCCACTTT
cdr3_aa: CASSYSSRSSYNSPLHF

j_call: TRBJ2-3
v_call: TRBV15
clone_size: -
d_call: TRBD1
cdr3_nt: TGTGCCACCAGCGTGGGACAGGGAACCACAGATACGCAGTATTTT
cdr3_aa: CATSVGQGTTDTQYF

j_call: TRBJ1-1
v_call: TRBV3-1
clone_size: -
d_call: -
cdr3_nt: TGTGCCAGCAGCCATCCCTCCAGGAACACTGAAGCTTTCTTT
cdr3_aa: CASSHPSRNTEAFF

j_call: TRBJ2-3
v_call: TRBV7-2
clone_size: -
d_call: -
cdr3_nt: TGTGCCAGCAGCTTAGCCTCCGTTAGCACAGATACGCAGTATTTT
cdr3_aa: CASSLASVSTDTQYF

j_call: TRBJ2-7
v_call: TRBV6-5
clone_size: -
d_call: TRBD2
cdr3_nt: TGTGCCAGCAAGGGACGAGCGGGAGAGTACGAGCAGTACTTC
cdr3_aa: CASKGRAGEYEQYF

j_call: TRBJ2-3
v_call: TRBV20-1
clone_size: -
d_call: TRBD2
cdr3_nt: TGCAGTGCTTGGCCGACTAGCACTAGCACAGATACGCAGTATTTT
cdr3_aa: CSAWPTSTSTDTQYF

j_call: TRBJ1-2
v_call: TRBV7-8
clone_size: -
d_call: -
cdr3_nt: TGTGCCAGCAAACCTAACGATCTTGGGTTCTATGGCTACACCTTC
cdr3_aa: CASKPNDLGFYGYTF

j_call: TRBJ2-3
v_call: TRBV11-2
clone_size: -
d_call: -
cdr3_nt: TGTGCCAGCAGCCTTCTACGGTCAGATACGCAGTATTTT
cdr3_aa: CASSLLRSDTQYF

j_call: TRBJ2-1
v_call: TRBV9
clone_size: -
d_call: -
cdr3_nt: TGTGCCAGCAGCGTAGACGGGGTCAACTACAATGAGCAGTTCTTC
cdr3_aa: CASSVDGVNYNEQFF

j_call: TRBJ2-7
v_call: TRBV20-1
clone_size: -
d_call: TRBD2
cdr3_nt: TGCAGTGCTCGTCCCGGGACTAGCGGCTACGAGCAGTACTTC
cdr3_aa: CSARPGTSGYEQYF

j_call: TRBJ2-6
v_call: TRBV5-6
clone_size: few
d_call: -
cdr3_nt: TGTGCCAGCAGCTTGAGGGCAGGTCTCTACTCTGGGGCCAACGTCCTGACTTTC
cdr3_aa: CASSLRAGLYSGANVLTF

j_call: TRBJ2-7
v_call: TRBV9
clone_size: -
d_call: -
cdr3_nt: TGTGCCAGCAGCGTAGATCCAGGGACAAACGAGCAGTACTTC
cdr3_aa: CASSVDPGTNEQYF